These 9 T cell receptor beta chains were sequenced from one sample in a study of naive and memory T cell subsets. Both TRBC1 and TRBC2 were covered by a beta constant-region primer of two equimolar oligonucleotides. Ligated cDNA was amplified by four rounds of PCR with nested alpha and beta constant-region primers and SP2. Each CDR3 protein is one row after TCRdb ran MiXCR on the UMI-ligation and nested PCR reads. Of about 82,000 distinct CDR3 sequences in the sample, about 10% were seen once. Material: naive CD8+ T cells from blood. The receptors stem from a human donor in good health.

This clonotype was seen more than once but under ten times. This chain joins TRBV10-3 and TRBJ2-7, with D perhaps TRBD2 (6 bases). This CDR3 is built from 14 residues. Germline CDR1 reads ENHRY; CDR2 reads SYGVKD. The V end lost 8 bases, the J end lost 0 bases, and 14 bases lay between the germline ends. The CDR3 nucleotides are TGTGCCATCTCTTATAGCGGAGTCTCCTACGAGCAGTACTTC. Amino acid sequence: CAISYSGVSYEQYF.

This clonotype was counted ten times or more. This CDR3 reads CASSLAGSVMNTEAFF. CDR3 bases: TGTGCCAGCAGCTTAGCGGGCAGTGTCATGAACACTGAAGCTTTCTTT. The chain is built from TRBV7-9 and TRBJ1-1; D gene uncertain. Per germline, CDR1 SEHNR and CDR2 FQNEAQ (reference sequence). V was trimmed by 0 bases and J by 0 bases, leaving 11 bases between them. CDR3 size: 16 residues.

CDR3 region: CASSLDWMGTEETQYF. CDR3 DNA: TGTGCCAGCAGCCTTGATTGGATGGGGACAGAAGAGACCCAGTACTTC. V gene TRBV5-4 combines with J gene TRBJ2-5; 7 bases are a match to TRBD1. V lost 4 bases, J lost 3 bases, and 12 bases stayed unmatched. The germline V gene encodes CDR1 SGHNT and CDR2 YYREEE (reference sequence). CDR3 size: 16 residues.

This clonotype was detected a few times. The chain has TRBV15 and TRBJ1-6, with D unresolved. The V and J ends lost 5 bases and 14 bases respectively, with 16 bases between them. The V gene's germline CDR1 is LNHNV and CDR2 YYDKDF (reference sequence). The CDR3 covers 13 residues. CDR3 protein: CATSPGWGFTLHF. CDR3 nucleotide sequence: TGTGCCACCAGCCCTGGGTGGGGATTCACCCTCCACTTT.

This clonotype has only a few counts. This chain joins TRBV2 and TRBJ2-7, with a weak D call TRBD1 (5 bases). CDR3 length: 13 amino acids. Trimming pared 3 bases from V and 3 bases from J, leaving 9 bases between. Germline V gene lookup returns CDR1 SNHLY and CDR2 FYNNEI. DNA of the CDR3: TGTGCCAGCAGTGAGGCCAGGGTCTACGAGCAGTACTTC. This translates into CASSEARVYEQYF.

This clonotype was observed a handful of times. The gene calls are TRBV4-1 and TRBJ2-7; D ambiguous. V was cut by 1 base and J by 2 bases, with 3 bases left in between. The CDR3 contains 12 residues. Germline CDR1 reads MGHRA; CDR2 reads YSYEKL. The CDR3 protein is CASSQGPYEQYF. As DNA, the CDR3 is TGCGCCAGCAGCCAAGGCCCCTACGAGCAGTACTTC.

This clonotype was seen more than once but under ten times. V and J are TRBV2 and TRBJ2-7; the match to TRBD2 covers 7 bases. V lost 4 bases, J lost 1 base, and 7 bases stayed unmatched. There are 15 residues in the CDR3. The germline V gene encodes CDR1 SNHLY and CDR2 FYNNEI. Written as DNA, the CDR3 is TGTGCCAGCAGTGCCGGGCGGGGGTGGTCCTACGAGCAGTACTTC. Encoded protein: CASSAGRGWSYEQYF. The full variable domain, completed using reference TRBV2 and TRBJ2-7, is EPEVTQTPSHQVTQMGQEVILRCVPISNHLYFYWYRQILGQKVEFLVSFYNNEISEKSEIFDDQFSVERPDGSNFTLKIRSTKLEDSAMYFCASSAGRGWSYEQYFGPGTRLTVT.

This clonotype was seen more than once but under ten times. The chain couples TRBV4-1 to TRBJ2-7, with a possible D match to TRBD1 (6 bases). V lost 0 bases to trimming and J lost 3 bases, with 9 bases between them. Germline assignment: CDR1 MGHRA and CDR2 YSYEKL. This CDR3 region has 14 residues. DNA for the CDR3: TGCGCCAGCAGCCAAGATCAAGGGGGCTACGAGCAGTACTTC. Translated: CASSQDQGGYEQYF.

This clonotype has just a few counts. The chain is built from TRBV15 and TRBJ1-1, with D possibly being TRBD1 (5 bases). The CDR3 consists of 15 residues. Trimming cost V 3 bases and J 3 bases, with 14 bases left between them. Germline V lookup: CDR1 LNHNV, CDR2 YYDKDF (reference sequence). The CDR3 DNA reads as TGTGCCACCAGCAGGGAGGAGGGGAGAGACACTGAAGCTTTCTTT. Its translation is CATSREEGRDTEAFF.